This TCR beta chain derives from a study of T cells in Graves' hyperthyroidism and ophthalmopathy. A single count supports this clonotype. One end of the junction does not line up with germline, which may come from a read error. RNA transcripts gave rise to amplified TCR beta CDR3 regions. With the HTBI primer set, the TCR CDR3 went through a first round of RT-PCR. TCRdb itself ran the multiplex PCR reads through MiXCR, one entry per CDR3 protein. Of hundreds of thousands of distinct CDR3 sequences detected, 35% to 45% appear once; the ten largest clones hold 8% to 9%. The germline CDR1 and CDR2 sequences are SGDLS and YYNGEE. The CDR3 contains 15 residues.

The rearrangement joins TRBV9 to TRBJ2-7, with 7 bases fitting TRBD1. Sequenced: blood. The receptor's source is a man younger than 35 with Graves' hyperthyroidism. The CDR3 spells CASSPTGQPSYEQCF. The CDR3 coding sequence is TGTGCCAGCAGCCCAACGGGACAGCCCTCCTACGAGCAGTGCTTC.